What follows are 19 T cell receptor beta chains derived from one specimen sequenced in a study of T-cell memory formation after mild COVID-19. One entry per CDR3 protein, called by TCRdb with MiXCR from the 5' RACE reads. The profile shows just over 400,000 distinct CDR3 sequences, roughly a quarter of them singletons. Sequenced sample: PBMCs or a T cell subset sorted from them (not recorded which). The receptor source for this set is an adult woman who had mild COVID-19 (a few samples of this study predate the infection). Cell type and time point are not known.

The CDR3 spells CATSDPRLGEKQYNEQFF. CDR3 bases: TGTGCCACCAGTGACCCGCGGTTGGGGGAGAAACAGTACAATGAGCAGTTCTTC. The chain recombines TRBV24-1 with TRBJ2-1; D assignment may be TRBD1 or TRBD2 (5 bases each). Germline CDR1 and CDR2: KGHDR and SFDVKD. V was clipped by 4 bases and J by 4 bases, with 22 bases between them. This CDR3 is built from 18 residues.

V gene TRBV5-1 combines with J gene TRBJ2-5, with D possibly TRBD1 on 6 matching bases. The CDR3 totals 15 residues. Trimming took 2 bases from V and 5 from J, leaving 16 bases between them. Germline V CDR1 and CDR2: SGHRS, YFSETQ. CDR3 bases: TGCGCCAGCAGCTTTCAGCTCCCAGGGGAGGAGACCCAGTACTTC. It codes for CASSFQLPGEETQYF.

This chain uses TRBV6-1 with TRBJ1-3, with 7 bases that match TRBD1. The CDR3 length is 12 residues. Trimming removed 6 bases from V and 7 bases from J; junction bases left unmatched: 3. Germline CDR1 MNHNS, CDR2 SASEGT. The CDR3 loop reads CASRQQGNTIYF. The DNA of the CDR3 is TGTGCCAGCAGACAACAGGGGAACACCATATATTTT.

This clonotype was counted at least ten times. The J gene is TRBJ1-1, the V gene TRBV4-1; 9 bases line up with TRBD1. The V gene end was trimmed by 2 bases and the J gene end by 1 base; junction bases not matched to a gene: 17. From germline, CDR1 is MGHRA and CDR2 YSYEKL. The CDR3 runs 20 residues. For the CDR3, the DNA is TGCGCCAGCAGCCAATCCCGGGACAGGGTGTTTTTTTCTCCGAACACTGAAGCTTTCTTT. Protein product: CASSQSRDRVFFSPNTEAFF.

The CDR3 spells CASSQVNSLYEQYF. CDR3 coding DNA: TGCGCCAGCAGCCAAGTCAACAGTCTCTACGAGCAGTACTTC. The rearrangement uses TRBV4-3 and TRBJ2-7; no definite D call. Germline CDR1 reads LGHNA; CDR2 reads YSLEER. This CDR3 region has 14 residues. Trimming cost V 1 base and J 3 bases, with 10 bases left between them.

J is TRBJ2-5 and V is TRBV6-2 or TRBV6-3; TRBD2 aligns across 14 bases. V dropped 5 bases and J dropped 4; count of bases not matched to a gene: 3. Germline V gene data show CDR1 as MNHEY and CDR2 as SVGEGT. This CDR3 contains 15 residues. CDR3 protein: CASSRTSGRRETQYF. For the CDR3, the DNA is TGTGCCAGCAGTCGGACTAGCGGGAGGAGAGAGACCCAGTACTTC.

This clonotype occurred a few times. The chain uses TRBV5-1 and TRBJ2-3; 10 bases map to TRBD2. J was trimmed by 2 bases and V by 6 bases; bases with no gene match: 6. Germline V gene data show CDR1 as SGHRS and CDR2 as YFSETQ. The CDR3 has 15 amino acids. CDR3 nucleotides: TGCGCCAGCAATGCAGCGGGAGGGATCACAGATACGCAGTATTTT. Its protein is CASNAAGGITDTQYF.

In this sample, this clonotype turned up a few times. The chain employs TRBV5-5 and TRBJ2-7; the D gene is possibly TRBD2 (6 bases). Trimming took off 2 bases at V and 2 bases at J, with 11 bases between the two ends. The CDR3 is made up of 14 amino acids. Germline V CDR1 and CDR2: SGHKS, YYEKEE (reference sequence). The CDR3 DNA is TGTGCCAGCAGCTTAAGGAGGGCCCCCTACGAGCAGTACTTC. This encodes CASSLRRAPYEQYF.

The chain carries TRBV24-1 and TRBJ2-2; TRBD1 matches 7 bases. The CDR3 sequence is 15 residues long. V lost 2 bases to trimming and J lost 1 base; unmatched junction nucleotides: 0. Germline V gene sequence: CDR1 KGHDR, CDR2 SFDVKD. This chain's CDR3 is CATSDYRGNTGELFF. The CDR3, as DNA: TGTGCCACCAGTGATTACAGGGGGAACACCGGGGAGCTGTTTTTT.

This clonotype was counted between two and nine times. This chain connects TRBV20-1 to TRBJ2-5, with 8 nucleotides matching TRBD2. Losses at the gene ends were 6 bases for V and 4 bases for J; bases not matched to a gene: 19. The CDR3 extends over 17 amino acids. Germline assignment: CDR1 DFQATT and CDR2 SNEGSKA (reference sequence). CDR3 in amino acids: CSARGERDSNMRETQYF. The DNA for the CDR3 is TGCAGTGCGCGGGGGGAGCGGGACTCCAATATGCGAGAGACCCAGTACTTC.

V is TRBV12-3 or TRBV12-4 and J is TRBJ1-2; D unresolved. The CDR3 has 15 amino acids. V was shortened by 3 bases and J by 4 bases, with 15 bases between the two germline ends. CDR3 sequence (DNA): TGTGCCAGCAGTTTCGTTCACGACGTGCTCTATGGCTACACCTTC. Translation: CASSFVHDVLYGYTF.

This clonotype was detected a few times. This chain connects TRBV24-1 to TRBJ2-7; 7 bases map to TRBD2. Germline values: CDR1 KGHDR, CDR2 SFDVKD. V lost 7 bases, J lost 4 bases, and 15 bases stayed unmatched. The CDR3 spans 16 residues. CDR3 amino acids: CATSQGAGDSPYEQYF. DNA for the CDR3: TGTGCCACCAGCCAAGGGGCGGGAGATTCTCCTTACGAGCAGTACTTC.

This clonotype was recorded once. The rearrangement links TRBV7-8 to TRBJ1-3; TRBD1 might be the D (6 bases). CDR3 size: 16 residues. Trimming took 1 base from V and 3 from J, leaving 13 bases between them. Germline V CDR1 and CDR2: SGHVS, FQNEAQ. CDR3 amino acids: CASSLVGGLSGNTIYF. The CDR3 nucleotides are TGTGCCAGCAGCTTAGTCGGGGGCCTGAGTGGAAACACCATATATTTT.

This clonotype has only a few counts. The V and J genes are TRBV20-1 and TRBJ2-7; possibly TRBD1 or TRBD2 for D (5 bases each). The germline V gene encodes CDR1 DFQATT and CDR2 SNEGSKA (reference sequence). V lost 3 bases to trimming and J lost 7 bases, with 19 bases between them. This CDR3 has 14 residues. CDR3 protein: CSASAGTDLGEQYF. In nucleotides, the CDR3 is TGCAGTGCTAGTGCCGGGACGGACCTAGGGGAGCAGTACTTC.

The table lists this clonotype with a few counts. This chain uses TRBV29-1 with TRBJ1-1, with 8 bases matching TRBD1. Per the germline V gene, CDR1 is SQVTM and CDR2 is ANQGSEA. The ends lost 8 bases at V and 5 bases at J; junction bases unmatched: 7. The CDR3 is 12 amino acids. CDR3 region: CSSYTGGTEAFF. In DNA, the CDR3 is TGCAGCTCCTATACAGGGGGAACTGAAGCTTTCTTT.

Regarding this clonotype: An end of the junction differs from the germline gene, which may be a read error. The V and J genes are TRBV12-3 or TRBV12-4 and TRBJ2-6; D is possibly TRBD1 or TRBD2 (5 bases each). The CDR3 runs 15 residues. The CDR3 here is CASSQRGSVANVLTF. The DNA of the CDR3 is TGTGCCAGCAGCCAACGGGGCTCTGTGGCCAACGTCCTGACTTTC.

This clonotype was observed a handful of times. The J gene is TRBJ1-1, the V gene TRBV7-6, with 7 bases that match TRBD1. This CDR3 has 14 residues. The trim removed 6 bases at V and 1 base at J, leaving 5 bases unmatched. Germline V lookup: CDR1 SGHVS, CDR2 FNYEAQ. This CDR3 is CASRPRTGNTEAFF. The DNA for the CDR3 is TGTGCCAGCAGACCCCGGACAGGGAACACTGAAGCTTTCTTT.

The chain joins TRBV18 to TRBJ2-3; no definite D call. Germline CDR1 KGHSH, CDR2 LQKENI. The CDR3 sequence is 15 residues long. V dropped 0 bases and J dropped 3 bases, with 10 bases sitting between them. The CDR3 coding sequence is TGTGCCAGCTCACCACCTTCGGGTGCGACAGATACGCAGTATTTT. Its protein product is CASSPPSGATDTQYF.

This clonotype was observed a few times. The J gene is TRBJ2-7, the V gene TRBV29-1; 8 bases align to TRBD1. CDR1 and CDR2 from the germline V gene are SQVTM and ANQGSEA. Losses at the gene ends were 8 bases for V and 4 bases for J; bases not matched to a gene: 7. The CDR3 length is 12 residues. In nucleotides, the CDR3 is TGCAGCTTCGGGACAGGATCTTACGAGCAGTACTTC. Amino acids: CSFGTGSYEQYF.